This record looks at one T cell receptor beta chain sequence and its context. The data are from a study of blood T cell repertoires in COVID-19. Turning to the study itself: Sample material is recorded as cDNA or gDNA derived from T cells, B-cell-depleted T cells, or PBMCs.

Germline-derived CDR1 and CDR2 are MDHEN and SYDVKM. Unmatched junction bases numbered 6, after V lost 9 bases and J lost 8 bases. The length of the CDR3 is 13 residues. In the original workflow: The authors estimated nucleated cell counts from reference gene primer amplification. The method was immunoSEQ multiplex PCR; TCRdb's version includes in-frame clones alone and lacks a portion of them. The V and J calls and the clone size are those of that table, but D and trimming were determined from the DNA. The repertoire holds 35,000 to 40,000 clones, roughly 87% seen once, with roughly 7.2% in the top ten.

This sequence originates from a human donor in a cohort sampled during active COVID-19. The chain has TRBV28 and TRBJ1-4; 10 nucleotides match TRBD1. Sample: peripheral blood. The CDR3 DNA follows: TGTGCCAGTCGACAGGGGGCCCGGGAAAAACTGTTTTTT. This gives the protein CASRQGAREKLFF.